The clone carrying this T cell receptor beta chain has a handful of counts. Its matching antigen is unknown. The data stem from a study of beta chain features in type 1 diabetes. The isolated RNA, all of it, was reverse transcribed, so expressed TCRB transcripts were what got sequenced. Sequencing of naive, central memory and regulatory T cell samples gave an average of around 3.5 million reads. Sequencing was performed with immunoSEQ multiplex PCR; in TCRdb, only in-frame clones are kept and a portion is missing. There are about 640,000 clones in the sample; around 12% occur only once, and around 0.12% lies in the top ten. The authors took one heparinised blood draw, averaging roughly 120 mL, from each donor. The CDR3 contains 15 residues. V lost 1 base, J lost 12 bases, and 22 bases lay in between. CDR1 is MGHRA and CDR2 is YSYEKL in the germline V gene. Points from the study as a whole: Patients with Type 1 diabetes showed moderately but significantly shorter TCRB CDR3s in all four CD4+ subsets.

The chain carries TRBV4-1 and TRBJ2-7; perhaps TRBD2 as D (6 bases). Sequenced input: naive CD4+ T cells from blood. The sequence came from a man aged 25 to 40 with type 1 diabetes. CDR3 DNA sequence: TGCGCCAGCAGCCAAGGACACGGGGGAGTTACCCGAACGTACTTC. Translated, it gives CASSQGHGGVTRTYF.